This T cell receptor beta chain was recorded in a study of identical twins. Regarding the study as a whole: Instead of following the same donors, the conclusions were based on cross-sectional statistical analysis. Abundant cord blood beta clonotypes carried fewer insertions; memory repertoires showed none.

The sample holds a few counts of this clonotype. Its antigen is not identified. TCRdb ran MiXCR on the 5' RACE reads and lists one entry per CDR3 protein. This repertoire shows hundreds of thousands of distinct CDR3 sequences, roughly 20% found once; its top ten account for around 13%. Germline-derived CDR1 and CDR2 are MNHEY and SVGEGT. The CDR3 has 14 residues. V lost 7 bases and J 2 bases, leaving 14 bases between the germline ends. These sequences were also reported in another study, on T cells expressing NK-cell markers. This second study notes: Several experiments confined sorting to alpha-beta TCR T cells with an anti-gamma-delta TCR antibody. Six of the donors carried dominant NKG2C+ clonotypes that took up about 1.0-7.5% of their CD8+ T cells.

The TCR originated in a woman aged 18-29 years in good health. The chain joins TRBV6-2 or TRBV6-3 to TRBJ1-2; D is possibly TRBD1 (5 bases). Material for sequencing was PBMCs. CDR3 DNA: TGTGCCAGCACCCCCGGTCCAGGGAACTATGGCTACACCTTC. Translating gives CASTPGPGNYGYTF.